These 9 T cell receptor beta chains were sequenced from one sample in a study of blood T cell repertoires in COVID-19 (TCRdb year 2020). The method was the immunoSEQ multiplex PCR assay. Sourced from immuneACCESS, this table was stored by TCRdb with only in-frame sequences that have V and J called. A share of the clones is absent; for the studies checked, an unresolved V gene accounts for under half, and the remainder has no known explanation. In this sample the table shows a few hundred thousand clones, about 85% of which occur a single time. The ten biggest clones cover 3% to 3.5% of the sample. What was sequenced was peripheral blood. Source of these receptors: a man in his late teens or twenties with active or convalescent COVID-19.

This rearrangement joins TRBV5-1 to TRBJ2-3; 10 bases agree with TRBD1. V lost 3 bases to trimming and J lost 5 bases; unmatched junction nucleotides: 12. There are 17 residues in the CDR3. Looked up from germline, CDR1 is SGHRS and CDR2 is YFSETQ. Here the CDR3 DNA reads TGCGCCAGCAGCTCCAGCCGGGACAGGGGAGGGAGAGATACGCAGTATTTT. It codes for CASSSSRDRGGRDTQYF. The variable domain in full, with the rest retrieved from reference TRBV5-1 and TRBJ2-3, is KAGVTQTPRYLIKTRGQQVTLSCSPISGHRSVSWYQQTPGQGLQFLFEYFSETQRNKGNFPGRFSGRQFSNSRSEMNVSTLELGDSALYLCASSSSRDRGGRDTQYFGPGTRLTVL.

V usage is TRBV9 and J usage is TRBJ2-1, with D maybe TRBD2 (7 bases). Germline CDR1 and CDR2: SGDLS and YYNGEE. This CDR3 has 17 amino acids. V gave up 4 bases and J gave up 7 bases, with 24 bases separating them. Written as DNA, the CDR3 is TGTGCCAGCAGCCACCCCTGGGCGGGGGCCCCGGGTAATGAGCAGTTCTTC. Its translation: CASSHPWAGAPGNEQFF.

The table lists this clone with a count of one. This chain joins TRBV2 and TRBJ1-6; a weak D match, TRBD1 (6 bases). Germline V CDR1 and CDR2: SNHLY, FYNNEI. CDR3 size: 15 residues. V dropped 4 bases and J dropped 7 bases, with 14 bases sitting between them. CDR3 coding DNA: TGTGCCAGCAGTGGCCGAGGCGGGGGCAATTCACCCCTCCACTTT. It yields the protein CASSGRGGGNSPLHF. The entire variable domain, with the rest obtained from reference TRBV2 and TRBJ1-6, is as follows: EPEVTQTPSHQVTQMGQEVILRCVPISNHLYFYWYRQILGQKVEFLVSFYNNEISEKSEIFDDQFSVERPDGSNFTLKIRSTKLEDSAMYFCASSGRGGGNSPLHFGNGTRLTVT.

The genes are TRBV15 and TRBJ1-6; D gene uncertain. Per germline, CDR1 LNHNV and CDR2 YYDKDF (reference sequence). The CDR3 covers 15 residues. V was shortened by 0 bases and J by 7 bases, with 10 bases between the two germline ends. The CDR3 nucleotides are TGTGCCACCAGCAGAGATCGAGGGCGGAATTCACCCCTCCACTTT. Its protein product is CATSRDRGRNSPLHF. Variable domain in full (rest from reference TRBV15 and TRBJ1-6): DAMVIQNPRYQVTQFGKPVTLSCSQTLNHNVMYWYQQKSSQAPKLLFHYYDKDFNNEADTPDNFQSRRPNTSFCFLDIRSPGLGDTAMYLCATSRDRGRNSPLHFGNGTRLTVT.

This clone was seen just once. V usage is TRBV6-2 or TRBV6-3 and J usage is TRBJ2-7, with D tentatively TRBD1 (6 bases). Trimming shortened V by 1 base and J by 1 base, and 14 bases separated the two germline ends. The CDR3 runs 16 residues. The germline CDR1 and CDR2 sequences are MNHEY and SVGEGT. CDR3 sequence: CASSYWETGQSYEQYF. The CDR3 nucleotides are TGTGCCAGCAGTTACTGGGAGACAGGTCAATCCTACGAGCAGTACTTC.

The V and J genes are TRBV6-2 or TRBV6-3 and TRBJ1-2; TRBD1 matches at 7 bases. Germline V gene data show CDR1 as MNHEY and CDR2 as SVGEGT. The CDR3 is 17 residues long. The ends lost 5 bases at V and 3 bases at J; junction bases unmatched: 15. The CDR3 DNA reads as TGTGCCAGCAGTCAATTTAGAGGGACAGCCCAAGACTATGGCTACACCTTC. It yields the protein CASSQFRGTAQDYGYTF.

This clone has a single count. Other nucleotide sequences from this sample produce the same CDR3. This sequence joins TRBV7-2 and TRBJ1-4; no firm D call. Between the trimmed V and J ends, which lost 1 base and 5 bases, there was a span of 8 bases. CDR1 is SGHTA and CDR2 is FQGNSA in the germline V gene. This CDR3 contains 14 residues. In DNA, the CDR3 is TGTGCCAGCAGCTTAGATCGGGGAAATGAAAAACTGTTTTTT. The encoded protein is CASSLDRGNEKLFF.

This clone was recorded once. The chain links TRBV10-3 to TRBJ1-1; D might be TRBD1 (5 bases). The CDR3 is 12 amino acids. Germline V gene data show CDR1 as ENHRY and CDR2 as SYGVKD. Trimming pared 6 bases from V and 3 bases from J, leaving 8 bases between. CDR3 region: CAIRGRDTEAFF. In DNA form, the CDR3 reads TGTGCCATCAGGGGCAGGGACACTGAAGCTTTCTTT.

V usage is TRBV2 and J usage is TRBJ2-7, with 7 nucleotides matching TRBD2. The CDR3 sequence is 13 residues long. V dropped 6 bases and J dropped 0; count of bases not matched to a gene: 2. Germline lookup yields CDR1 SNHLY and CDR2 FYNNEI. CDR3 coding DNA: TGTGCCAGCAGCCAGCGGGGCTCCTACGAGCAGTACTTC. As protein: CASSQRGSYEQYF.